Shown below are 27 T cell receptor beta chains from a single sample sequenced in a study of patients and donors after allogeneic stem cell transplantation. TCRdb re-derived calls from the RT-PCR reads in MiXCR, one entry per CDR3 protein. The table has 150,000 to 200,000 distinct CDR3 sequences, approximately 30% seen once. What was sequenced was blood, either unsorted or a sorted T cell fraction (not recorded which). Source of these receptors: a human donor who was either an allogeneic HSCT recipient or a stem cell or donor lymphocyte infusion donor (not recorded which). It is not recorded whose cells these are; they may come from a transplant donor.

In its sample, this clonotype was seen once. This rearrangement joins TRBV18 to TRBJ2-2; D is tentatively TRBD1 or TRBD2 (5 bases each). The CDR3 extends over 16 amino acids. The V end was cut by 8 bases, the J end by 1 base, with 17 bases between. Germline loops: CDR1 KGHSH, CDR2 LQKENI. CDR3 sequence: CASASNGTQNTGELFF. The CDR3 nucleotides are TGTGCCAGCGCGTCAAACGGGACCCAGAACACCGGGGAGCTGTTTTTT.

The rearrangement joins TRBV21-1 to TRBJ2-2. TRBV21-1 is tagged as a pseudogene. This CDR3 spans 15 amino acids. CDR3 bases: TGTGCCAGCAGCAAAGACATACTGAACACCGGGGAGCTGTTTTTT. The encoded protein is CASSKDILNTGELFF.

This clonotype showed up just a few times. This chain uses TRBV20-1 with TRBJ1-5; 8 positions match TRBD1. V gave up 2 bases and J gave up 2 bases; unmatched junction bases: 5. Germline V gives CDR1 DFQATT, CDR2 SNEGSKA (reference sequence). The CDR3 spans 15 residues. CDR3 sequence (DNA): TGCAGTGCTAGACGACCGGGACAGGGCAATCAGCCCCAGCATTTT. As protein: CSARRPGQGNQPQHF.

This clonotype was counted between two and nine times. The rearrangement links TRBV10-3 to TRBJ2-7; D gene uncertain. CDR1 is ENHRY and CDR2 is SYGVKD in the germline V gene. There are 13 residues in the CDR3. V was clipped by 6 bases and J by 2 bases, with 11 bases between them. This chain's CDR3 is CAIRNTTTYEQYF. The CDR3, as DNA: TGTGCCATCAGGAATACTACGACCTACGAGCAGTACTTC.

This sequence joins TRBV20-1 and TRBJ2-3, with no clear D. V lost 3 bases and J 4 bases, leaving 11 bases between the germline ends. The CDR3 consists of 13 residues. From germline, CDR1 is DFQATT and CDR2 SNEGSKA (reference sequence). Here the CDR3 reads CSASLGIADTQYF. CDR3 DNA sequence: TGCAGTGCTAGCTTAGGGATCGCAGATACGCAGTATTTT.

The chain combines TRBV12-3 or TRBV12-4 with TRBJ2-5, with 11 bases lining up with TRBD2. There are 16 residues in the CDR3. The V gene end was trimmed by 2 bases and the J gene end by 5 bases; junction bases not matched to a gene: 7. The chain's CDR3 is CASSLSSGRGRETQYF. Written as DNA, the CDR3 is TGTGCCAGCAGTTTAAGTAGCGGGAGGGGAAGGGAGACCCAGTACTTC.

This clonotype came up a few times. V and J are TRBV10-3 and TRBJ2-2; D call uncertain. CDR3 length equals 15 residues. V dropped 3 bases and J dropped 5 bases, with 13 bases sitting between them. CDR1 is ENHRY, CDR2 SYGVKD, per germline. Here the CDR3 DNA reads TGTGCCATCAGTGACTTTGGCGGCGATACCGGGGAGCTGTTTTTT. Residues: CAISDFGGDTGELFF.

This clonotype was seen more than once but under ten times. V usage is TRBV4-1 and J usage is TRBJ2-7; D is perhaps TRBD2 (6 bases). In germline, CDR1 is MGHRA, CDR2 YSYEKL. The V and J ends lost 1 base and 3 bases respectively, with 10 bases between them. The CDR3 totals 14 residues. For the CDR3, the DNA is TGCGCCAGCAGCCAAGGTGGGGGGTACTACGAGCAGTACTTC. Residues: CASSQGGGYYEQYF.

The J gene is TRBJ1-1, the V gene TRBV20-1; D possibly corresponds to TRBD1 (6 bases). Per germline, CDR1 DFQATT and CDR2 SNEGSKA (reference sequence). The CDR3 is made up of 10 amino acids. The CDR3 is CRPTGTEAFF. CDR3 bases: TGCAGGCCTACAGGGACCGAAGCTTTCTTT.

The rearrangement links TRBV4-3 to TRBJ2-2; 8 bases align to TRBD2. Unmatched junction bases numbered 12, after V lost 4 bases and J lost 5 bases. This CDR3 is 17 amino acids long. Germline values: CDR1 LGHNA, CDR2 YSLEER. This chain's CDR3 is CASSLMGSGIRTGELFF. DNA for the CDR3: TGCGCCAGCAGCCTGATGGGTAGCGGGATCCGGACCGGGGAGCTGTTTTTT.

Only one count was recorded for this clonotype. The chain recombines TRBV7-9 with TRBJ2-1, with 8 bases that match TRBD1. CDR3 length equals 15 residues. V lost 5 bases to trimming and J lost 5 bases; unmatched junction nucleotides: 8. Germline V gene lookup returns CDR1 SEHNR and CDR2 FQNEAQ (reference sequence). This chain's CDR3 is CASSPDRVRDNEQFF. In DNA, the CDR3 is TGTGCCAGCAGCCCGGACAGGGTGAGGGACAATGAGCAGTTCTTC.

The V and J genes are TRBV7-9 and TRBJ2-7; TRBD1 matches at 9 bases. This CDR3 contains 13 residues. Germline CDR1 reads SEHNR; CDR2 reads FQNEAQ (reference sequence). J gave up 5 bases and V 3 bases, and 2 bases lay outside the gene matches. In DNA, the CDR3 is TGTGCCAGCAGCTTGGGACAGGGCCACGAGCAGTACTTC. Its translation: CASSLGQGHEQYF.

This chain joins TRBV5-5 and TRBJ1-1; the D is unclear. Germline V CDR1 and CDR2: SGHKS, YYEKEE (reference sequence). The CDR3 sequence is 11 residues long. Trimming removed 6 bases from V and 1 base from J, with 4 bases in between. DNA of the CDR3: TGTGCCAGCAATCAGAACACTGAAGCTTTCTTT. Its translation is CASNQNTEAFF.

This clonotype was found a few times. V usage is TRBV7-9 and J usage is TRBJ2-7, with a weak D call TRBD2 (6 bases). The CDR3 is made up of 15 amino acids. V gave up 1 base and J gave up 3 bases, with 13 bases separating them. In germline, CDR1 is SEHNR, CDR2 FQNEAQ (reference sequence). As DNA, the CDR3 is TGTGCCAGCAGCTTAGAGGCGGGGACTGACTACGAGCAGTACTTC. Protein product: CASSLEAGTDYEQYF.

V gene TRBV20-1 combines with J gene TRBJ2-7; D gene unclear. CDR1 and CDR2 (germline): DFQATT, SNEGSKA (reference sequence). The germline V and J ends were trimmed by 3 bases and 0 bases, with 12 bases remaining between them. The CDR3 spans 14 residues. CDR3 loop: CSASARASSYEQYF. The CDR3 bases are TGCAGTGCTAGTGCACGGGCGAGCTCCTACGAGCAGTACTTC.

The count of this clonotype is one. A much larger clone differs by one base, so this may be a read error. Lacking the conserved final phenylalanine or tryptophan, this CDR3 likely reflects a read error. The CDR3, as DNA: TGTGCCAGTAGTTGGGAAAGGGGTCGAAGTAACACTGAAGCTTTCTTG. The encoded protein is CASSWERGRSNTEAFL. This rearrangement joins TRBV19 to TRBJ1-1; TRBD1 is a possible D gene (5 bases). CDR3 length: 16 residues. Germline assignment: CDR1 LNHDA and CDR2 SQIVND (reference sequence). The V and J ends lost 5 bases and 2 bases respectively, with 18 bases between them.

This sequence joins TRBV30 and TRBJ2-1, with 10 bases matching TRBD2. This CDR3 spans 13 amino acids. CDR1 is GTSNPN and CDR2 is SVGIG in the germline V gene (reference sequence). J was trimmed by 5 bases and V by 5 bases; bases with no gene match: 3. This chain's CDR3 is CAWSLAGDNEQFF. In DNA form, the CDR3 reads TGTGCCTGGTCCCTAGCGGGGGACAATGAGCAGTTCTTC.

The CDR3 bases are TGTGCCATCAGTGACAGGGTTGGAAACACCATATATTTT. Its protein is CAISDRVGNTIYF. The chain couples TRBV10-3 to TRBJ1-3, with D perhaps TRBD1 (5 bases). Trimming stripped 3 bases from V and 3 bases from J, with 6 bases between. Germline-derived CDR1 and CDR2 are ENHRY and SYGVKD. The CDR3 is 13 amino acids.

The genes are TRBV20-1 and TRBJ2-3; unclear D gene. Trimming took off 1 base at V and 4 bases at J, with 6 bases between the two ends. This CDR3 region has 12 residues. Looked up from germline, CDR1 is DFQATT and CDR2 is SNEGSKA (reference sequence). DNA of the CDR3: TGCAGTGCTAGAGGTTCAGCAGATACGCAGTATTTT. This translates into CSARGSADTQYF.

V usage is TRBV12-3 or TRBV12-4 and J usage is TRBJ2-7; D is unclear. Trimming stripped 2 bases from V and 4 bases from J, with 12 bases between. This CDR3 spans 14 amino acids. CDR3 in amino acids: CASSLTPAEYEQYF. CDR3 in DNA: TGTGCCAGCAGTTTAACCCCGGCGGAGTACGAGCAGTACTTC.

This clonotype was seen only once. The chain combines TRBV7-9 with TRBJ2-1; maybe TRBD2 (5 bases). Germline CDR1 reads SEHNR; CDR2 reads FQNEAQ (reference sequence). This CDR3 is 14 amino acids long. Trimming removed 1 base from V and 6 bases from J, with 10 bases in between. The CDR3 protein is CASSLGALVNEQFF. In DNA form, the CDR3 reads TGTGCCAGCAGCTTAGGGGCACTAGTCAATGAGCAGTTCTTC.

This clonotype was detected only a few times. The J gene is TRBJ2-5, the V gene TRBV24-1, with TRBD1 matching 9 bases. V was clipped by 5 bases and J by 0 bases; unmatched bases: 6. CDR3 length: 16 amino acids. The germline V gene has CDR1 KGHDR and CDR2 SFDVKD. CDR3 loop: CATSGGDRANQETQYF. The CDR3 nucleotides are TGTGCCACCAGTGGTGGGGACAGGGCCAACCAAGAGACCCAGTACTTC.

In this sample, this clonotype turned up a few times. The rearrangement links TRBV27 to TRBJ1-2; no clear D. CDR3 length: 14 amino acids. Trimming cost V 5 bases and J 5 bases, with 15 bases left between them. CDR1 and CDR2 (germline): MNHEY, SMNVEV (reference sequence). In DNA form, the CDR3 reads TGTGCCAGCAGTCCCCGTGGGCCCCTATATGGCTACACCTTC. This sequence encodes CASSPRGPLYGYTF.

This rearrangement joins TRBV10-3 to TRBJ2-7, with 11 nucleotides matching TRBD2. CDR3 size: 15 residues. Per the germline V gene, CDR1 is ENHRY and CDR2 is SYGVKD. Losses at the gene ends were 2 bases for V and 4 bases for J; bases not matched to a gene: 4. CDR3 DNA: TGTGCCATCAGTGAGCCTACTAGCGGGAGATACGAGCAGTACTTC. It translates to CAISEPTSGRYEQYF.

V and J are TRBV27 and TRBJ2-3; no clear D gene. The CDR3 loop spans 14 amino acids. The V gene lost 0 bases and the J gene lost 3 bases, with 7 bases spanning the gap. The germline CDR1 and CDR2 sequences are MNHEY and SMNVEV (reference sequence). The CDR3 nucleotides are TGTGCCAGCAGTTTATCGTCGCCAACAGATACGCAGTATTTT. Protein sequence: CASSLSSPTDTQYF.

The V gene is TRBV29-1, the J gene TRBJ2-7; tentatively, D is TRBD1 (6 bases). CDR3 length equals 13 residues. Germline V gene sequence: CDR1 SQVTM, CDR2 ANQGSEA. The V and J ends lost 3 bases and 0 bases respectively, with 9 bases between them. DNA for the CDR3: TGCAGCGTTGACTCGACAGGCTCCTACGAGCAGTACTTC. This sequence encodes CSVDSTGSYEQYF.

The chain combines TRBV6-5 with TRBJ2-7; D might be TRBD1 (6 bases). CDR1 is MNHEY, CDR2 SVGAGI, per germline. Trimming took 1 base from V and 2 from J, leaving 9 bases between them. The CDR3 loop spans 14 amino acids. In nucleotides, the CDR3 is TGTGCCAGCAGTTACTTTGGGGGCGCCTACGAGCAGTACTTC. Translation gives CASSYFGGAYEQYF.